The 26 T cell receptor beta chains listed next were all sequenced from one sample in a study of T-cell memory formation after mild COVID-19. TCRdb reprocessed the 5' RACE reads via MiXCR and lists one record per CDR3 protein. Of 500,000 to 650,000 distinct CDR3 sequences in the sample, about 20% were seen once. The specimen sequenced was PBMCs or a T cell subset sorted from them (not recorded which). The receptor set was obtained from an adult woman who had mild COVID-19 (a few samples of this study predate the infection). Cell type and time point are not known.

The V and J genes are TRBV5-1 and TRBJ1-1, with 7 bases identical to TRBD1. V lost 5 bases to trimming and J lost 11 bases; unmatched junction nucleotides: 12. The CDR3 contains 13 residues. From germline, CDR1 is SGHRS and CDR2 YFSETQ. CDR3 nucleotides: TGCGCCAGCAGTGTGGGAGGGGGCTATCGGGCTTTCTTT. Translation: CASSVGGGYRAFF. The full variable domain, rest sourced from reference TRBV5-1 and TRBJ1-1, is KAGVTQTPRYLIKTRGQQVTLSCSPISGHRSVSWYQQTPGQGLQFLFEYFSETQRNKGNFPGRFSGRQFSNSRSEMNVSTLELGDSALYLCASSVGGGYRAFFGQGTRLTVV.

The rearrangement uses TRBV7-9 and TRBJ2-5; D unclear. V was trimmed by 6 bases and J by 4 bases, leaving 6 bases between them. CDR3 length equals 11 residues. The V gene's germline CDR1 is SEHNR and CDR2 FQNEAQ (reference sequence). DNA for the CDR3: TGTGCCAGCAGGCCCGGAGAGACCCAGTACTTC. It specifies CASRPGETQYF.

This clonotype has just a few counts. This rearrangement joins TRBV9 to TRBJ1-1, with TRBD1 identical over 7 bases. In germline, CDR1 is SGDLS, CDR2 YYNGEE. J gave up 9 bases and V 0 bases, and 5 bases lay outside the gene matches. The CDR3 is 13 residues long. CDR3 region: CASSVASGGKAFF. Here the CDR3 DNA reads TGTGCCAGCAGCGTAGCTTCAGGGGGGAAAGCTTTCTTT.

This clonotype appeared a few times. This sequence joins TRBV7-9 and TRBJ2-7; 7 bases line up with TRBD1. This CDR3 has 15 amino acids. The trim removed 1 base at V and 1 base at J, leaving 4 bases unmatched. Germline V gene lookup returns CDR1 SEHNR and CDR2 FQNEAQ (reference sequence). The CDR3 DNA sequence: TGTGCCAGCAGCTTAGTCGGGGACAGATCCTACGAGCAGTACTTC. The encoded protein is CASSLVGDRSYEQYF.

This clonotype was counted between two and nine times. The genes are TRBV12-3 or TRBV12-4 and TRBJ1-1, with a possible D match to TRBD1 (5 bases). The V gene lost 5 bases and the J gene lost 1 base, with 11 bases spanning the gap. The CDR3 runs to 14 residues. The CDR3 region has the DNA TGTGCCAGCAGTCGAAATACAGGGAACACTGAAGCTTTCTTT. Translated, it gives CASSRNTGNTEAFF.

The chain has TRBV12-3 or TRBV12-4 and TRBJ2-1; 7 bases line up with TRBD1. V lost 6 bases and J lost 7; bases outside the gene matches: 6. The CDR3 is 13 residues long. In nucleotides, the CDR3 is TGTGCCAGCAGACAGGGGATCGGGAATGAGCAGTTCTTC. As protein: CASRQGIGNEQFF.

The V gene is TRBV29-1, the J gene TRBJ1-1; no reliable D call. The CDR3 has 10 amino acids. Germline V gene sequence: CDR1 SQVTM, CDR2 ANQGSEA. V shed 3 bases and J shed 8 bases, with 7 bases lying between them. This CDR3 reads CSVEPFEAFF. The CDR3, as DNA: TGCAGCGTTGAGCCGTTCGAAGCTTTCTTT.

The chain recombines TRBV27 with TRBJ1-1, with D uncertain. Germline CDR1 reads MNHEY; CDR2 reads SMNVEV (reference sequence). V lost 3 bases and J 0 bases, leaving 11 bases between the germline ends. The CDR3 length is 15 residues. The CDR3 is CASSFSTLVNTEAFF. The CDR3 DNA sequence: TGTGCCAGCAGTTTTTCGACCCTTGTGAACACTGAAGCTTTCTTT.

The chain recombines TRBV10-3 with TRBJ2-3, with 7 bases matching TRBD2. Trimming removed 0 bases from V and 0 bases from J; junction bases left unmatched: 0. The CDR3 sequence is 15 residues long. Germline V lookup: CDR1 ENHRY, CDR2 SYGVKD. CDR3 DNA: TGTGCCATCAGTGAGTCTAGCGGGAGCACAGATACGCAGTATTTT. The encoded protein is CAISESSGSTDTQYF.

The chain has TRBV5-6 and TRBJ1-3, with 7 nucleotides matching TRBD1. The CDR3 runs to 16 residues. Germline V gives CDR1 SGHDT, CDR2 YYEEEE. With 4 bases clipped from V and 7 bases from J, the junction kept 14 bases outside the gene matches. CDR3 sequence reads: CASSPLRGQSINTIYF. CDR3 in DNA: TGTGCCAGCAGCCCGCTTAGGGGACAGTCTATCAACACCATATATTTT.

The genes are TRBV29-1 and TRBJ2-2, with no clear D. This CDR3 region has 15 residues. Trimming pared 3 bases from V and 0 bases from J, leaving 11 bases between. CDR1 and CDR2 from the germline V gene are SQVTM and ANQGSEA. CDR3 sequence (DNA): TGCAGCGTTGATCCAGGAGACACGAACACCGGGGAGCTGTTTTTT. This sequence encodes CSVDPGDTNTGELFF.

This clonotype was seen more than once but under ten times. CDR3 nucleotide sequence: TGCGCCAGCTCTACCGGGCAGTCGCAAGAGACCCAGTACTTC. Translating gives CASSTGQSQETQYF. The chain uses TRBV5-1 and TRBJ2-5; D unresolved. This CDR3 comprises 14 residues. The ends were cut back, 7 bases at V and 2 bases at J, with 15 bases in the middle. Germline CDR1 and CDR2: SGHRS and YFSETQ. Full variable domain (missing parts from reference TRBV5-1 and TRBJ2-5): KAGVTQTPRYLIKTRGQQVTLSCSPISGHRSVSWYQQTPGQGLQFLFEYFSETQRNKGNFPGRFSGRQFSNSRSEMNVSTLELGDSALYLCASSTGQSQETQYFGPGTRLLVL.

The chain is built from TRBV20-1 and TRBJ2-5; D unclear. V shed 0 bases and J shed 2 bases, with 10 bases lying between them. This CDR3 is built from 14 residues. The germline CDR1 and CDR2 sequences are DFQATT and SNEGSKA (reference sequence). CDR3 in DNA: TGCAGTGCTAGAGATTCAGAGACACAAGAGACCCAGTACTTC. This translates into CSARDSETQETQYF.

Only a few counts were recorded for this clonotype. J is TRBJ2-2 and V is TRBV9; D is unclear. The germline CDR1 and CDR2 sequences are SGDLS and YYNGEE. V was cut by 3 bases and J by 0 bases, with 12 bases left in between. CDR3 length: 16 residues. CDR3 coding DNA: TGTGCCAGCAGCGCCGTGGGTTTCACGAACACCGGGGAGCTGTTTTTT. Encoded protein: CASSAVGFTNTGELFF.

This clonotype was counted a few times. V is TRBV12-3 or TRBV12-4 and J is TRBJ2-1; no definite D call. Trimming took off 3 bases at V and 7 bases at J, with 13 bases between the two ends. This CDR3 is built from 14 residues. Here the CDR3 reads CASSFLGVGNEQFF. The CDR3 DNA reads TGTGCCAGCAGTTTCCTGGGCGTAGGAAATGAGCAGTTCTTC.

On this clonotype itself: At one end the junction does not follow the germline gene, possibly because of a read error. The chain links TRBV14 to TRBJ2-1, with D unresolved. The CDR3 is 11 amino acids. Germline lookup yields CDR1 SGHDN and CDR2 FVKESK. CDR3 amino acids: CASSPDKEQFF. The CDR3 nucleotides are TGTGCCAGCAGCCCCGACAAGGAGCAGTTCTTC.

A few counts support this clonotype. The DNA of the CDR3 is TGTGCCACCAGTGATTTCGTGAATGGCTACACCTTC. Its translation: CATSDFVNGYTF. J is TRBJ1-2 and V is TRBV24-1; D remains ambiguous. The CDR3 totals 12 residues. Trimming removed 1 base at V and 6 bases at J, with 5 bases between. Germline CDR1 and CDR2: KGHDR and SFDVKD.

The chain recombines TRBV30 with TRBJ2-7; D call uncertain. Germline V gives CDR1 GTSNPN, CDR2 SVGIG (reference sequence). Trimming pared 2 bases from V and 1 base from J, leaving 12 bases between. The CDR3 runs to 14 residues. In DNA form, the CDR3 reads TGTGCCTGGAGTTGGGGTCGGCGGTCCTACGAGCAGTACTTC. Its translation: CAWSWGRRSYEQYF.

CDR3 region: CAWSVSPGNHFF. CDR3 nucleotide sequence: TGTGCCTGGAGTGTATCCCCGGGAAACCATTTCTTC. V gene TRBV30 combines with J gene TRBJ2-1, with D maybe TRBD2 (5 bases). The germline CDR1 and CDR2 sequences are GTSNPN and SVGIG (reference sequence). Trimming cost V 0 bases and J 16 bases, with 16 bases left between them. The CDR3 is 12 amino acids.

The table lists this clonotype with a few counts. The V gene is TRBV7-9, the J gene TRBJ1-4; D is unresolved. The germline CDR1 and CDR2 sequences are SEHNR and FQNEAQ (reference sequence). The CDR3 consists of 15 residues. V shed 5 bases and J shed 8 bases, with 18 bases lying between them. As DNA, the CDR3 is TGTGCCAGCAGCCCCCCAAATATGGAGAGGGAAAAACTGTTTTTT. It specifies CASSPPNMEREKLFF.

This clonotype came up a few times. The chain couples TRBV7-2 to TRBJ2-3; D gene unclear. Germline V gene sequence: CDR1 SGHTA, CDR2 FQGNSA. The CDR3 length is 15 residues. Trimming pared 5 bases from V and 1 base from J, leaving 13 bases between. CDR3 DNA: TGTGCCAGCAGCCTCGCGGTCCCCGGCACAGATACGCAGTATTTT. Its protein product is CASSLAVPGTDTQYF. Filled out from reference TRBV7-2 and TRBJ2-3, the complete variable domain reads GAGVSQSPSNKVTEKGKDVELRCDPISGHTALYWYRQSLGQGLEFLIYFQGNSAPDKSGLPSDRFSAERTGGSVSTLTIQRTQQEDSAVYLCASSLAVPGTDTQYFGPGTRLTVL.

The J gene is TRBJ1-2, the V gene TRBV7-6, with D uncertain. Germline CDR1 and CDR2: SGHVS and FNYEAQ. Trimming took 1 base from V and 8 from J, leaving 11 bases between them. CDR3 length: 13 residues. CDR3 sequence reads: CASSLGIRRGYTF. The CDR3 DNA is TGTGCCAGCAGCTTAGGCATTCGCCGGGGCTACACCTTC.

The chain joins TRBV4-1 to TRBJ2-3; D is perhaps TRBD2 (6 bases). V lost 0 bases, J lost 2 bases, and 15 bases lay in between. Germline V CDR1 and CDR2: MGHRA, YSYEKL. This CDR3 is built from 17 residues. The CDR3 region has the DNA TGCGCCAGCAGCCAAGATCGGCGGGATAGCCACACAGATACGCAGTATTTT. It is translated as CASSQDRRDSHTDTQYF.

The chain joins TRBV7-2 to TRBJ2-1; perhaps TRBD1 as D (6 bases). Germline CDR1 and CDR2: SGHTA and FQGNSA. With 5 bases removed from V and 6 bases from J, the gap between germline ends came to 11 bases. The CDR3 runs 13 residues. The CDR3 region has the DNA TGTGCCAGCAGCGTTACAGGGATCAATGAGCAGTTCTTC. Translation gives CASSVTGINEQFF.

This clonotype came up a few times. The chain carries TRBV6-2 or TRBV6-3 and TRBJ2-7, with TRBD1 matching over 7 bases. Germline values: CDR1 MNHEY, CDR2 SVGEGT. Trimming took 2 bases from V and 3 from J; bases not matched to a gene: 7. This CDR3 has 15 amino acids. CDR3 sequence (DNA): TGTGCCAGCAGTTACGATTCACAGGGGAGCTACGAGCAGTACTTC. Translating it yields CASSYDSQGSYEQYF.

This clonotype was counted a few times. The chain uses TRBV20-1 and TRBJ1-3; D unresolved. Germline assignment: CDR1 DFQATT and CDR2 SNEGSKA (reference sequence). V shed 0 bases and J shed 0 bases, with 15 bases lying between them. The CDR3 has 17 residues. The CDR3 spells CSARDAGIGDSGNTIYF. CDR3 nucleotide sequence: TGCAGTGCTAGAGATGCGGGCATCGGGGACTCTGGAAACACCATATATTTT.